This T cell receptor beta chain was profiled in a study of cytomegalovirus exposure and HLA in healthy donors. In germline, CDR1 is WNHNN, CDR2 SYGVQD (reference sequence). V was clipped by 8 bases and J by 6 bases, with 16 bases between them. The CDR3 has 14 residues. In the case of this clone: Its antigen is unidentified.

Study results and limitations: Fewer N-insertions than the 666-donor mean were reportedly shown by an Asian-associated ancestry cluster in a later analysis. The study designated 150 or so TCR beta chains cytomegalovirus-associated. There was a cluster of highly shared sequence variants that was likely a sequencing artifact. While the bulk of TCR sequences proved rare, some public TCRs turned up in many donors.

13 Jbeta primers and 60 Vbeta primers were used for the PCR. Profiled with immunoSEQ multiplex PCR; TCRdb holds only in-frame clones, not every one. The data contain roughly 170,000 clones, around 84% of them singletons. The sequence was collected from a girl aged 2 to 10 in good health and CMV-seropositive. Sequenced sample: PBMCs. V gene TRBV10-1 combines with J gene TRBJ2-2; D is possibly TRBD2 (5 bases). In nucleotides, the CDR3 is TGCGCCAGCCCTCTTAGGCGGCGGGCCGGGGAGCTGTTTTTT. Protein: CASPLRRRAGELFF.